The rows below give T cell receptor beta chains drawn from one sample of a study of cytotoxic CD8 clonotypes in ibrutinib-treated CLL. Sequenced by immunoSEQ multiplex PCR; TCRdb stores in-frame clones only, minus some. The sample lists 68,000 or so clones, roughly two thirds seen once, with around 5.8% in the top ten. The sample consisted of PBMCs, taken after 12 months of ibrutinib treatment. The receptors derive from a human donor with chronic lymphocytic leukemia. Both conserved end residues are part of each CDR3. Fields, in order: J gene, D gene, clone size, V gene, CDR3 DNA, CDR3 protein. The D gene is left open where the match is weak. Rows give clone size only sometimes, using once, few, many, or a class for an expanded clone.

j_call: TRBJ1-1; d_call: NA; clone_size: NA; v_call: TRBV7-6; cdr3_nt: TGTGCCAGCACCCTCGGGTCCGTGACGAACACTGAAGCTTTCTTT; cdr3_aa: CASTLGSVTNTEAFF
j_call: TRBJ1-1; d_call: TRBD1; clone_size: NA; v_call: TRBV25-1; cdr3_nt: TGTGCCAGCGGACAGGGGCTGGGCACTGAAGCTTTCTTT; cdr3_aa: CASGQGLGTEAFF
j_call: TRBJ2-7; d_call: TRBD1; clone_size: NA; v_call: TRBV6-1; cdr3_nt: TGTGCCAGCAGCCCAGGGGGTAGTGTCAACGAGCAGTACTTC; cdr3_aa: CASSPGGSVNEQYF
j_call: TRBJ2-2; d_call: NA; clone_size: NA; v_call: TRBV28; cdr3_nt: TGTGCCAGCAGTTTCTCGGACCGAGACGCCGGGGAGCTGTTTTTT; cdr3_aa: CASSFSDRDAGELFF
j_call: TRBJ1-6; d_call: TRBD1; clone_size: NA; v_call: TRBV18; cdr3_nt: TGTGCCAGCTCACGGACAGGGGAAAATTCACCCCTCCACTTT; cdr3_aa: CASSRTGENSPLHF
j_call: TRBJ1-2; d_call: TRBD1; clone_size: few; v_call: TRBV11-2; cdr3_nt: TGTGCCAGCAGCCCCTGGACAGGGATGAGGAACTATGGCTACACCTTC; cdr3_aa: CASSPWTGMRNYGYTF
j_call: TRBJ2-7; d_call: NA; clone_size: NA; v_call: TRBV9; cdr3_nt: TGTGCCAGCAGCGTAGCTGGGAACGAGCAGTACTTC; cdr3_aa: CASSVAGNEQYF
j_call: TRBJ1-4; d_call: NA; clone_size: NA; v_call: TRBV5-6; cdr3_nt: TGTGCCAGCAGCTTAAACACCATTAGTACTAATGAAAAACTGTTTTTT; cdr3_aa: CASSLNTISTNEKLFF
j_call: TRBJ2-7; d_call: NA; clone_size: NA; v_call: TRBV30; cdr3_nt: TGTGCCTGGAGTGTGGGAGGGGGGGGACCCTACGAGCAGTACTTC; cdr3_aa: CAWSVGGGGPYEQYF
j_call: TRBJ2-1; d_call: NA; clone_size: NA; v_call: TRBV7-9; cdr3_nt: TGTGCCAGCAGCCCAAGAGGGCAGGTTGGGGTTAATGAGCAGTTCTTC; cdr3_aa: CASSPRGQVGVNEQFF
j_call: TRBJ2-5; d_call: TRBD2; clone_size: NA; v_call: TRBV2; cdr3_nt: TGTGCCAGCAGTGGGGGCGGGGGGACAGAGACCCAGTACTTC; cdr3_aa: CASSGGGGTETQYF
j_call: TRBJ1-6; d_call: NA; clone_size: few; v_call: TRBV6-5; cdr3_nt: TGTGCCAGCGGGGGGGGGCCAGCCCTCCACTTT; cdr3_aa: CASGGGPALHF
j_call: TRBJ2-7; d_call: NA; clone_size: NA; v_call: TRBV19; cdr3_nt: TGTGCCAGTAAGGGGGGAGGGGTTGCCGAGCAGTACTTC; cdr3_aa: CASKGGGVAEQYF
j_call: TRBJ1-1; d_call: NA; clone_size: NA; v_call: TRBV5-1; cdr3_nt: TGCGCCAGCAGCTTGGCCGGGGGACCGAACACTGAAGCTTTCTTT; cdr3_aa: CASSLAGGPNTEAFF
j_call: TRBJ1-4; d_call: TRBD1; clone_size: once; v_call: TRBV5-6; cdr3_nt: TGTGCCAGCAGCTTCGGGACAGGGGTTAATGAAAAACTGTTTTTT; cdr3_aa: CASSFGTGVNEKLFF
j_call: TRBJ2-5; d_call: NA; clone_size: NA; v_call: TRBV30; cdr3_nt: TGTGCCTGGCAGGCGCGGGAGACCCAGTACTTC; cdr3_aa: CAWQARETQYF
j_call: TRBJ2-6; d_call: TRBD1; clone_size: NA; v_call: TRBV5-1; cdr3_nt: TGCGCCAGCAGCCCCGACAGGGGGACCTCTGGGGCCAACGTCCTGACTTTC; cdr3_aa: CASSPDRGTSGANVLTF
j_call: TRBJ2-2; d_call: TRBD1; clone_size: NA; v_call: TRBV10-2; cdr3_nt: TGCGCCAGCAGTGAGTCCCGGGTACAGGGGCCTGGGGAGCTGTTTTTT; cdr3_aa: CASSESRVQGPGELFF
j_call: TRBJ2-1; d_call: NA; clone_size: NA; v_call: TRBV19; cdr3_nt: TGTGCCAGTAGTCCGAGCTCCTACAATGAGCAGTTCTTC; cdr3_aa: CASSPSSYNEQFF
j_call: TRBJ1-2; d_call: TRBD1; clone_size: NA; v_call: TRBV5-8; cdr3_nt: TGTGCCAGCAGCTTGAGCGACAGGGCGGGTGGCTATGGCTACACCTTC; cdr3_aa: CASSLSDRAGGYGYTF
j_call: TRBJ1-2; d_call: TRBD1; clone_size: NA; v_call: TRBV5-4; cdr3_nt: TGTGCCAGCAGCCGGACAGGGAACTATGGCTACACCTTC; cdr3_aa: CASSRTGNYGYTF
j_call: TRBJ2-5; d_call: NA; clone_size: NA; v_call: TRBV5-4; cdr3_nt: TGTGCCAGCAGCCAAGACAGGTCTGAGGAGACCCAGTACTTC; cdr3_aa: CASSQDRSEETQYF
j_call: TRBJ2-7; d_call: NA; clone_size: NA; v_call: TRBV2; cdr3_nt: TGTGCCAGCACCGCTTGGGACATGACGCCTTGGGAGCAGTACTTC; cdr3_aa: CASTAWDMTPWEQYF
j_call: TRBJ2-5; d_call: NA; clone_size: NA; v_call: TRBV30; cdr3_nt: TGTGCCTGGAGTACAGGAGCCCAAGAGACCCAGTACTTC; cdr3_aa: CAWSTGAQETQYF
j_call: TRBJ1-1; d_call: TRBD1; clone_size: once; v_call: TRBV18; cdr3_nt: TGTGCCAGCTCACTCGACAGGGGTGACACTGAAGCTTTCTTT; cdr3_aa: CASSLDRGDTEAFF
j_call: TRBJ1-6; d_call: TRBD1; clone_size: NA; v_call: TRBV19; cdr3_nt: TGTGCCAGTAGTATCCCCAGGGGACAGTCGTATTCACCCCTCCACTTT; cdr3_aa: CASSIPRGQSYSPLHF
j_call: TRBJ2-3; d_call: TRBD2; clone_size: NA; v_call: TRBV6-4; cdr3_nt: TGTGCCAGCAGTGTCAGCGGGGGGCAGGCAGATACGCAGTATTTT; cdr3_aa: CASSVSGGQADTQYF
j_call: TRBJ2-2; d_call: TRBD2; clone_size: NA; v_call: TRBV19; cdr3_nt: TGTGCCAGTAGTAATAGGGGTGGCCTAGCGGGGAACACCGGGGAGCTGTTTTTT; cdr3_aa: CASSNRGGLAGNTGELFF
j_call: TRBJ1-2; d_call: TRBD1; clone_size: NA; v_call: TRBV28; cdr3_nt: TGTGCCAGCAGTTTCGGGACAGCAAACTATGGCTACACCTTC; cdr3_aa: CASSFGTANYGYTF
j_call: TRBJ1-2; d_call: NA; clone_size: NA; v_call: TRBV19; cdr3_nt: TGTGCCAGTAGTATAGCCCCCCCGGGGTTAAACTATGGCTACACCTTC; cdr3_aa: CASSIAPPGLNYGYTF
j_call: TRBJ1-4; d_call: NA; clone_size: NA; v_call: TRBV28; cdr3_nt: TGTGCCAGCAGTCCTCCCTCGGCGGGTAATGAAAAACTGTTTTTT; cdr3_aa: CASSPPSAGNEKLFF
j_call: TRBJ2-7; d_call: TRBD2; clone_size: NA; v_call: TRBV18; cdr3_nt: TGTGCCAGCTCCCCCGAAGGGAGGGGCTCCTACGAGCAGTACTTC; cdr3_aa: CASSPEGRGSYEQYF
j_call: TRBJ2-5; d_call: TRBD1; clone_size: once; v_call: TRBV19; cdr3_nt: TGTGCCAGTACAGGGGGAGAGACCCAGTACTTC; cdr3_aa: CASTGGETQYF
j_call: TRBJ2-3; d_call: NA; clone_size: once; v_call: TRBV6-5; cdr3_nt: TGTGCCAGCAGTTACTCGAGCGCAGATACGCAGTATTTT; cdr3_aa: CASSYSSADTQYF
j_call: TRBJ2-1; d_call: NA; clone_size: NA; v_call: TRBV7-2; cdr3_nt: TGTGCCAGCAGCCGGAAGAACTATGAGCAGTTCTTC; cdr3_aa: CASSRKNYEQFF
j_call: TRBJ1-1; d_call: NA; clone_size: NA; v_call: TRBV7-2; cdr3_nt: TGTGCCAGCAGCTTAGCGTCAGGGGTGGCTGAAGCTTTCTTT; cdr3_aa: CASSLASGVAEAFF
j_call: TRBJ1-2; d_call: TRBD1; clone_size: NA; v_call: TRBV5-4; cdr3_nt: TGTGCCAGCAGCTCGTACCGGGACAGCGGGCACTATGGCTACACCTTC; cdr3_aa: CASSSYRDSGHYGYTF
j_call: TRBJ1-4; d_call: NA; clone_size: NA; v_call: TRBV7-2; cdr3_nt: TGTGCCAGCAGCTTATCAAGCAGGGGAGATGAAAAACTGTTTTTT; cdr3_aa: CASSLSSRGDEKLFF
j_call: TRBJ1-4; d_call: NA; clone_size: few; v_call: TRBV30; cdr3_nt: TGTGCCTGGACCCGGGGGTGGAATGAAAAACTGTTTTTT; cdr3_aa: CAWTRGWNEKLFF
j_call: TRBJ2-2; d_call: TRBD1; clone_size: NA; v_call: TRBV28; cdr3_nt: TGTGCCAGCAGCAGTCCGGGACAGGGTAACACCGGGGAGCTGTTTTTT; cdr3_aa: CASSSPGQGNTGELFF
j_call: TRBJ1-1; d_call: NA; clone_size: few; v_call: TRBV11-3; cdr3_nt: TGTGCCAGCAGCTTAGCGGGACAGAACACTGAAGCTTTCTTT; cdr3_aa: CASSLAGQNTEAFF
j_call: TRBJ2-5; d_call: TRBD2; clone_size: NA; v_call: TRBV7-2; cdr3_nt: TGTGCCAGCAGCCCCTTAGGGCGGGGGGAGACCCAGTACTTC; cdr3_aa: CASSPLGRGETQYF
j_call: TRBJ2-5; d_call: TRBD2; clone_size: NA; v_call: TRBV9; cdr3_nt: TGTGCCAGCAGCGTAGTTAGCGGGGAACTAGGGACCCAGTACTTC; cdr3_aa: CASSVVSGELGTQYF
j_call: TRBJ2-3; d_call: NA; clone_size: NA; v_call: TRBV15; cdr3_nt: TGTGCCACCAGCCCGGGCCGGAGCACAGATACGCAGTATTTT; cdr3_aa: CATSPGRSTDTQYF
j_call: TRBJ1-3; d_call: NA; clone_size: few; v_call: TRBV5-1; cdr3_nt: TGCGCCAGCAGCGACCAGGGCTCTGGAAACACCATATATTTT; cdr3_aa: CASSDQGSGNTIYF
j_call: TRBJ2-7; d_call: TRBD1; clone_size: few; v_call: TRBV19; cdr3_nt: TGTGCCAGTAAAAAAAAGACAGGGCTGATGCCCTACGAGCAGTACTTC; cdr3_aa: CASKKKTGLMPYEQYF
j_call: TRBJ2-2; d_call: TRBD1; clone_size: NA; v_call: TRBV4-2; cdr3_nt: TGTGCCAGCAGCCGATGGGGACAGGGTGTCCAAAACACCGGGGAGCTGTTTTTT; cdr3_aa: CASSRWGQGVQNTGELFF
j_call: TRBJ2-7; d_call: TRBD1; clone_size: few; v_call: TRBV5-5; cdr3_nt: TGTGCCAGCAGCCCGGACAGGCCAACCTACGAGCAGTACTTC; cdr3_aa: CASSPDRPTYEQYF